The sequence of this T cell receptor (beta chain) was determined in a study of shared clonotypes between healthy human individuals. Produced via immunoSEQ multiplex PCR; TCRdb's table is partial and in-frame only. The sample holds approximately 640,000 clones; about two thirds are singletons and the top ten take 1.8%. Findings of the study overall: Blood was the only sampled material, and tissue repertoires likely differ. Across four donors, naive CD4 shared around 5.3%, naive CD8 over 3%, memory CD4 2% to 2.5%, memory CD8 about 0.4%. Depth was large, yet rarefaction showed that sorted-subset sequencing was incomplete.

The germline V gene has CDR1 MDHEN and CDR2 SYDVKM. The V and J ends lost 3 bases and 12 bases respectively, with 18 bases between them. The CDR3 consists of 14 residues. All donors qualified as healthy HIV-negative adults and had experienced no recent acute infections or vaccinations. This clone was observed once. Its antigen is not identified. V and J are TRBV28 and TRBJ2-1; possible D gene TRBD2, 5 bases. The sequenced sample consisted of memory CD4+ T cells sorted from blood. The sample's subset: CD45RA-negative fraction. The origin of this receptor is a woman in her 30s in good health. CDR3 sequence reads: CASSFWGRGSGQFF. In DNA, the CDR3 is TGTGCCAGCAGTTTTTGGGGAAGAGGGAGCGGGCAGTTCTTC. Full variable domain (missing parts from reference TRBV28 and TRBJ2-1): DVKVTQSSRYLVKRTGEKVFLECVQDMDHENMFWYRQDPGLGLRLIYFSYDVKMKEKGDIPEGYSVSREKKERFSLILESASTNQTSMYLCASSFWGRGSGQFFGPGTRLTVL.